Listed below are T cell receptor beta chains from one sample, sequenced in a study of neurological immune-mediated disorders. TCRdb itself ran the 5' RACE reads through MiXCR, one entry per CDR3 protein. The sample comprises about 36,000 distinct CDR3 sequences, about 9.4% of which are singletons, and about 6.6% rests with the top ten. The sample comprised PBMCs. Source of these receptors: a woman in her thirties with HTLV-1-associated myelopathy (HAM/TSP). CDR3s include the opening cysteine and the closing phenylalanine or tryptophan. D genes are given only for firm matches. Rows give clone size only sometimes, using once, few, many, or a class for an expanded clone.

v_gene: TRBV25-1; abundance: many; j_gene: TRBJ2-3; d_gene: TRBD1; CDR3nt: TGTGCCAGCAGTTCCGGACAGGGGGTCTTTACAGATACGCAGTATTTT; CDR3aa: CASSSGQGVFTDTQYF
v_gene: TRBV6-5; abundance: many; j_gene: TRBJ1-1; d_gene: .; CDR3nt: TGTGCCAGCAGGGCACAGGGTGAAGCTTTCTTT; CDR3aa: CASRAQGEAFF
v_gene: TRBV2; abundance: many; j_gene: TRBJ1-1; d_gene: .; CDR3nt: TGTGCCAGCAGTGAAGCGGGCAGGGGAAGGGGGACTGAAGCTTTCTTT; CDR3aa: CASSEAGRGRGTEAFF
v_gene: TRBV20-1; abundance: medium-sized; j_gene: TRBJ2-7; d_gene: .; CDR3nt: TGCAGTGTCAATCGATTTGTCGGGCTATCCTACGAGCAGTACTTC; CDR3aa: CSVNRFVGLSYEQYF
v_gene: TRBV20-1; abundance: many; j_gene: TRBJ2-3; d_gene: .; CDR3nt: TGCAGTGCTAGACCGTCAGGCCACACAGATACGCAGTATTTT; CDR3aa: CSARPSGHTDTQYF
v_gene: TRBV5-1; abundance: medium-sized; j_gene: TRBJ2-3; d_gene: .; CDR3nt: TGCGCCAGCAGCCTCGGTGGGATCACAGATACGCAGTATTTT; CDR3aa: CASSLGGITDTQYF
v_gene: TRBV6-5; abundance: many; j_gene: TRBJ1-2; d_gene: .; CDR3nt: TGTGCCAGCAGTTACGCGCGGTACAACTATGGCTACACCTTC; CDR3aa: CASSYARYNYGYTF
v_gene: TRBV5-1; abundance: many; j_gene: TRBJ2-7; d_gene: TRBD1; CDR3nt: TGCGCCAGCAGCTCCCTGGACAGGGGGATATACGAGCAGTACTTC; CDR3aa: CASSSLDRGIYEQYF
v_gene: TRBV15; abundance: .; j_gene: TRBJ2-1; d_gene: TRBD2; CDR3nt: TGTGCCACCAGCAGAGAGGGAGGGACTAGCAGACTCTCGGACTACAATGATCAGTTCTTC; CDR3aa: CATSREGGTSRLSDYNDQFF
v_gene: TRBV20-1; abundance: .; j_gene: TRBJ1-5; d_gene: .; CDR3nt: TGCAGTGCTGCTGGCCCGGGCAGGCAAGACCAGCATTTT; CDR3aa: CSAAGPGRQDQHF
v_gene: TRBV20-1; abundance: many; j_gene: TRBJ2-1; d_gene: .; CDR3nt: TGCAGTGCTACAGGGTTAGCAAGTGAGCAGTTCTTC; CDR3aa: CSATGLASEQFF
v_gene: TRBV7-2; abundance: many; j_gene: TRBJ2-3; d_gene: .; CDR3nt: TGTGCCAGCAGCCGAATGCGGGGGCCAGATACGCAGTATTTT; CDR3aa: CASSRMRGPDTQYF
v_gene: TRBV25-1; abundance: many; j_gene: TRBJ1-6; d_gene: .; CDR3nt: TGTGCCAGCAGTGTGACAGTCTATAATTCACCCCTCCACTTT; CDR3aa: CASSVTVYNSPLHF
v_gene: TRBV18; abundance: many; j_gene: TRBJ2-3; d_gene: .; CDR3nt: TGTGCCAGCTCAGAGCTAGCAACCGCAGATACGCAGTATTTT; CDR3aa: CASSELATADTQYF
v_gene: TRBV5-1; abundance: many; j_gene: TRBJ2-6; d_gene: .; CDR3nt: TGCGCCAGCAGCTTGGGTGGCGGTGGGGCCAACGTCCTGACTTTC; CDR3aa: CASSLGGGGANVLTF
v_gene: TRBV20-1; abundance: many; j_gene: TRBJ1-6; d_gene: .; CDR3nt: TGCAGTGCTAGCGCGGCAGGCTTAGTTAATTCACCCCTCCACTTT; CDR3aa: CSASAAGLVNSPLHF
v_gene: TRBV29-1; abundance: many; j_gene: TRBJ1-1; d_gene: .; CDR3nt: TGCAGCGTTCTAAAAGGGCCCCTTGGGGCTTTCTTT; CDR3aa: CSVLKGPLGAFF
v_gene: TRBV7-9; abundance: many; j_gene: TRBJ2-7; d_gene: .; CDR3nt: TGTGCCAGCAGTGCCCAAGGGGGACCCTACGAGCAGTACTTC; CDR3aa: CASSAQGGPYEQYF
v_gene: TRBV3-1; abundance: medium-sized; j_gene: TRBJ2-1; d_gene: .; CDR3nt: TGTGCCAGCAGCCAAGAGGGGCCCGGTTTGAATGAGCAGTTCTTC; CDR3aa: CASSQEGPGLNEQFF
v_gene: TRBV5-1; abundance: many; j_gene: TRBJ1-4; d_gene: .; CDR3nt: TGCGCCAGCAGCCCGACAGCTGCAACTAATGAAAAACTGTTTTTT; CDR3aa: CASSPTAATNEKLFF
v_gene: TRBV10-3; abundance: many; j_gene: TRBJ1-4; d_gene: .; CDR3nt: TGTGCTACGGGGGTCGGTCCTAATGAAAAACTGTTTTTT; CDR3aa: CATGVGPNEKLFF
v_gene: TRBV20-1; abundance: many; j_gene: TRBJ1-1; d_gene: .; CDR3nt: TGCAGTGCTAGGAGTTGGGCGCCGGGCACTGAAGCTTTCTTT; CDR3aa: CSARSWAPGTEAFF
v_gene: TRBV20-1; abundance: many; j_gene: TRBJ1-5; d_gene: .; CDR3nt: TGCAGTGCTAGAGGAGGTGGAAGGTCGTTCAATCAGCCCCAGCATTTT; CDR3aa: CSARGGGRSFNQPQHF
v_gene: TRBV20-1; abundance: many; j_gene: TRBJ1-5; d_gene: .; CDR3nt: TGCAGTGCTATAGTTTCAGGGCTCAATCAGCCCCAGCATTTT; CDR3aa: CSAIVSGLNQPQHF
v_gene: TRBV9; abundance: many; j_gene: TRBJ1-4; d_gene: TRBD1; CDR3nt: TGTGCCAGCAGCCCCAGGGACAGAGGTGAAAAACTGTTTTTT; CDR3aa: CASSPRDRGEKLFF
v_gene: TRBV20-1; abundance: many; j_gene: TRBJ1-1; d_gene: TRBD1; CDR3nt: TGCAGTGCTATATACAGGGGATTGAACACTGAAGCTTTCTTT; CDR3aa: CSAIYRGLNTEAFF
v_gene: TRBV5-5; abundance: many; j_gene: TRBJ1-6; d_gene: .; CDR3nt: TGTGCCAGCACCCTTGACCGAGAGCTCGGTTTTCCAGAGAGCTCCTATAATTCACCCCTCCACTTT; CDR3aa: CASTLDRELGFPESSYNSPLHF
v_gene: TRBV24-1; abundance: many; j_gene: TRBJ2-3; d_gene: TRBD1; CDR3nt: TGTGCCACCAGTGACCCGGGACAGACGCGAAGCACAGATACGCAGTATTTT; CDR3aa: CATSDPGQTRSTDTQYF